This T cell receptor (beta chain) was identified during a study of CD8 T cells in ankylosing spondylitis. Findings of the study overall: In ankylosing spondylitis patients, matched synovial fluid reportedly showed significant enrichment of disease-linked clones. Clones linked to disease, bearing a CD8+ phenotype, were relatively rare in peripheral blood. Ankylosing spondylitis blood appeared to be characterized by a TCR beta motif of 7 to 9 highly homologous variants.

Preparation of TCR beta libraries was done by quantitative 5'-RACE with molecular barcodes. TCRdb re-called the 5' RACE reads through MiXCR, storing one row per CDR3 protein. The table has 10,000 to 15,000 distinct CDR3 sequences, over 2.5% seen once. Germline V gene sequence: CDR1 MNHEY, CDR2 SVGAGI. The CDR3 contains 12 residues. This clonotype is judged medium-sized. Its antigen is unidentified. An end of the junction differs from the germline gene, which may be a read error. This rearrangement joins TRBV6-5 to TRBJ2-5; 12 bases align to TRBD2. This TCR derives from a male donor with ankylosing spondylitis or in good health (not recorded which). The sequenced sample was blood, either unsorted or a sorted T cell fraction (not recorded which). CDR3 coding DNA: TGTGCCACCAAGACTAGCGGGAGTCCAGGGGACTTC. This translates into CATKTSGSPGDF.